The clone carrying this T cell receptor (beta chain) was seen repeatedly, ten times or more. Its cognate antigen is unknown. The germline CDR1 and CDR2 sequences are SGHRS and YFSETQ. Trimming shortened V by 4 bases and J by 4 bases, and 15 bases separated the two germline ends. The CDR3 spans 15 residues. Clinicians diagnosed patients from clinical symptoms, serum thyroxine and TRAb, thyroid ultrasound and orbital computed tomography. Sample collection date corresponds to first hyperthyroidism diagnosis, prior to any ophthalmopathy symptoms. The data belong to a study of T cells in Graves' hyperthyroidism and ophthalmopathy. General study points: In validation, the model predicted ophthalmopathy. These predictions came a median roughly 6.5 months before onset.

Authors of the study amplified TCR beta CDR3 regions from RNA transcripts. RT-PCR in the first round (using the HTBI primer set) targeted the TCR CDR3. TCRdb itself ran the multiplex PCR reads through MiXCR, one entry per CDR3 protein. Of 250,000 or so distinct CDR3 sequences listed, roughly 15% are singletons. J is TRBJ1-3 and V is TRBV5-1; possible D gene TRBD1, 5 bases. Sequencing was done on a sample of blood. This TCR was recovered from a woman in her fifties or sixties with Graves' hyperthyroidism that later progressed to Graves' ophthalmopathy. The CDR3 DNA reads as TGCGCCAGCAGCCCGCAAATAGGGGACGGAAACACCATATATTTT. Translated: CASSPQIGDGNTIYF. Drawing the rest from reference TRBV5-1 and TRBJ1-3, the complete variable domain is KAGVTQTPRYLIKTRGQQVTLSCSPISGHRSVSWYQQTPGQGLQFLFEYFSETQRNKGNFPGRFSGRQFSNSRSEMNVSTLELGDSALYLCASSPQIGDGNTIYFGEGSWLTVV.